The 17 T cell receptor beta chains below come from one sample, sequenced in a study of breast tumors, draining lymph nodes, adjacent tissues. The lymph nodes were axillary draining lymph nodes from breast cancer patients. TCRdb re-called the multiplex PCR reads with MiXCR, one entry per CDR3 protein. The table has roughly 220,000 distinct CDR3 sequences, approximately 36% seen once. What was sequenced was axillary lymph node tissue. Receptor source: a female donor with breast cancer. Some clones in this sample may be carry-over from other donors' samples.

Ten or more counts support this clonotype. This sequence joins TRBV7-2 and TRBJ2-7, with D possibly being TRBD1 or TRBD2 (5 bases each). V dropped 5 bases and J dropped 2 bases, with 13 bases sitting between them. The germline gives CDR1 SGHTA, CDR2 FQGNSA. This CDR3 comprises 14 residues. CDR3 DNA: TGTGCCAGCAGCCGGGACGGACTGACCTACGAGCAGTACTTC. The encoded protein is CASSRDGLTYEQYF.

Regarding this clonotype: A clone one base away is much larger, so this may be a read error. The rearrangement joins TRBV5-6 to TRBJ2-2; D might be TRBD1 (5 bases). This CDR3 spans 14 amino acids. Germline-derived CDR1 and CDR2 are SGHDT and YYEEEE. CDR3 sequence: CVSTGSLNTGELFF. CDR3 DNA: TGTGTCAGCACAGGCTCGCTGAACACCGGGGAGCTGTTTTTT.

This clonotype was detected many times. The V call is TRBV11-2, the J call TRBJ2-3; 8 bases agree with TRBD1. Germline assignment: CDR1 SGHAT and CDR2 FQNNGV. V lost 0 bases, J lost 5 bases, and 4 bases stayed unmatched. The CDR3 has 15 amino acids. CDR3 sequence (DNA): TGTGCCAGCAGCTTAGACAGGGGGCGCTTAGATACGCAGTATTTT. Translated, it gives CASSLDRGRLDTQYF. The entire variable domain, with the rest obtained from reference TRBV11-2 and TRBJ2-3, is as follows: EAGVAQSPRYKIIEKRQSVAFWCNPISGHATLYWYQQILGQGPKLLIQFQNNGVVDDSQLPKDRFSAERLKGVDSTLKIQPAKLEDSAVYLCASSLDRGRLDTQYFGPGTRLTVL.

This clonotype was seen at least ten times. V and J are TRBV7-9 and TRBJ2-3; 10 positions match TRBD1. Germline values: CDR1 SEHNR, CDR2 FQNEAQ (reference sequence). The CDR3 has 16 residues. Unmatched junction bases numbered 5, after V lost 5 bases and J lost 0 bases. The CDR3, as DNA: TGTGCCAGCAGCAGGGGGACAGGGGCCAGCACAGATACGCAGTATTTT. It specifies CASSRGTGASTDTQYF.

A note on this clonotype: The CDR3 does not close with the conserved phenylalanine or tryptophan, likely indicating a read error. The V and J genes are TRBV7-9 and TRBJ1-1, with a weak D call TRBD1 (6 bases). This CDR3 has 15 residues. The V end lost 1 base, the J end lost 5 bases, and 14 bases lay between the germline ends. Germline V gene data show CDR1 as SEHNR and CDR2 as FQNEAQ (reference sequence). As DNA, the CDR3 is TGTGCCAGCAGCTTAGTCTCGGGGGCTGGGACTGAAGCTTTCCTT. Its translation is CASSLVSGAGTEAFL.

A note on this clonotype: A much larger clone sits a single nucleotide away, making a read error possible. The chain has TRBV11-1 and TRBJ2-3; maybe TRBD1 (6 bases). The CDR3 sequence is 12 residues long. Germline CDR1 SGHAT, CDR2 FQDESV (reference sequence). The CDR3 here is CASSYPMGAPSF. DNA of the CDR3: TGTGCCAGCAGCTACCCGATGGGGGCCCCCTCTTTT.

This clonotype was found once. The rearrangement links TRBV7-9 to TRBJ1-3; D possibly corresponds to TRBD1 (6 bases). Trimming cost V 3 bases and J 8 bases, with 17 bases left between them. The CDR3 has 15 residues. The V gene's germline CDR1 is SEHNR and CDR2 FQNEAQ (reference sequence). The CDR3 here is CASSFTGSYGYTIYF. The CDR3 coding sequence is TGTGCCAGCAGCTTTACAGGGAGCTATGGCTACACCATATATTTT.

This clonotype was observed a few times. The chain employs TRBV6-5 and TRBJ1-2; a weak D match, TRBD1 (6 bases). CDR3 length: 14 residues. The germline V gene encodes CDR1 MNHEY and CDR2 SVGAGI. Trimming removed 7 bases at V and 1 base at J, with 13 bases between. The CDR3 reads CASTRDKFNYGYTF. CDR3 nucleotide sequence: TGTGCCAGCACGAGGGACAAATTTAACTATGGCTACACCTTC.

The chain carries TRBV30 and TRBJ2-7; 10 bases align to TRBD2. The germline V gene has CDR1 GTSNPN and CDR2 SVGIG (reference sequence). With 2 bases clipped from V and 5 bases from J, the junction kept 24 bases outside the gene matches. This CDR3 is 20 amino acids long. In DNA form, the CDR3 reads TGTGCCTGGAGTACCCGACAGGGTAGGGCTAGCGGGAGAGCGTCACACGAGCAGTACTTC. Amino acids: CAWSTRQGRASGRASHEQYF.

The J gene is TRBJ1-2, the V gene TRBV29-1; 7 nucleotides align to TRBD1. The CDR3 runs 11 residues. The germline CDR1 and CDR2 sequences are SQVTM and ANQGSEA. V lost 6 bases, J lost 7 bases, and 5 bases stayed unmatched. This CDR3 reads CSVGTDSGYTF. In DNA form, the CDR3 reads TGCAGCGTCGGGACAGATAGTGGCTACACCTTC.

This clonotype was observed a few times. V usage is TRBV11-1 and J usage is TRBJ1-1, with D perhaps TRBD1 (6 bases). Trimming pared 4 bases from V and 8 bases from J, leaving 17 bases between. CDR1 is SGHAT, CDR2 FQDESV, per germline (reference sequence). The CDR3 is made up of 14 amino acids. The CDR3 DNA follows: TGTGCCAGCAGCTACCGCAGGGGCATTATGGAAGCTTTCTTT. Translation gives CASSYRRGIMEAFF.

In its sample, this clonotype was seen a few times. The chain combines TRBV6-6 with TRBJ2-7; D may correspond to TRBD1 or TRBD2 (5 bases each). The CDR3 extends over 16 amino acids. Trimming took 7 bases from V and 6 from J, leaving 25 bases between them. Germline lookup yields CDR1 MNHNY and CDR2 SVGAGI (reference sequence). The CDR3 here is CASTPTGRGANSEQYF. CDR3 coding DNA: TGTGCCAGCACCCCGACGGGAAGGGGCGCAAATTCCGAGCAGTACTTC.

This clonotype was seen at least ten times. The genes are TRBV7-9 and TRBJ2-7; 7 bases map to TRBD1. The CDR3 runs 14 residues. The trim removed 5 bases at V and 2 bases at J, leaving 6 bases unmatched. Per the germline V gene, CDR1 is SEHNR and CDR2 is FQNEAQ (reference sequence). CDR3 loop: CASSPPGTAYEQYF. The CDR3 DNA is TGTGCCAGCAGCCCTCCCGGGACAGCCTACGAGCAGTACTTC.

The chain links TRBV5-1 to TRBJ1-5, with 9 nucleotides matching TRBD1. Per germline, CDR1 SGHRS and CDR2 YFSETQ. With 4 bases clipped from V and 7 bases from J, the junction kept 9 bases outside the gene matches. CDR3 size: 15 residues. DNA of the CDR3: TGCGCCAGCAGCCCGACAGGGGGGAACGAGCAGCCCCAGCATTTT. Protein product: CASSPTGGNEQPQHF.

In its sample, this clonotype was seen many times. The chain joins TRBV4-3 to TRBJ2-3, with 10 bases identical to TRBD1. The J segment lost 1 base and the V segment lost 5 bases, leaving 3 bases of the junction unmatched. The V gene's germline CDR1 is LGHNA and CDR2 YSLEER. This CDR3 region has 15 residues. CDR3 amino acids: CASSTGTGGTDTQYF. The CDR3 bases are TGCGCCAGCAGCACCGGGACAGGGGGCACAGATACGCAGTATTTT.

Ten or more counts support this clonotype. The V gene is TRBV24-1, the J gene TRBJ2-7; 7 bases agree with TRBD1. The germline V gene encodes CDR1 KGHDR and CDR2 SFDVKD. This CDR3 contains 15 residues. V dropped 2 bases and J dropped 2; count of bases not matched to a gene: 5. CDR3 sequence (DNA): TGTGCCACCAGTGATTCCGGGACAGAAACCTACGAGCAGTACTTC. Amino acid sequence: CATSDSGTETYEQYF.

Many counts were recorded for this clonotype. The rearrangement joins TRBV5-1 to TRBJ2-1; possible D gene TRBD2, 6 bases. The CDR3 extends over 13 amino acids. Germline CDR1 is SGHRS and CDR2 is YFSETQ. V was cut by 4 bases and J by 5 bases, with 10 bases left in between. CDR3 DNA: TGCGCCAGCAGCAGATGGGGGGACAATGAGCAGTTCTTC. This sequence encodes CASSRWGDNEQFF.